Given below is one T cell receptor (beta chain) in context. The use of a sample-barcoded 5' primer and a J-beta primer mix characterized a second PCR of 7 to 11 cycles. TCRdb re-called the 5' RACE reads with MiXCR, one entry per CDR3 protein. The sample yields more than 1,400,000 distinct CDR3 sequences, approximately 42% seen once. The sample comes from a study of blood T cells in healthy people across ages. CDR3 size: 12 residues. The V gene's germline CDR1 is SGHVS and CDR2 FNYEAQ. J gave up 6 bases and V 11 bases, and 5 bases lay outside the gene matches. Sequencing used blood. The J gene is TRBJ1-1, the V gene TRBV7-6; TRBD1 aligns across 11 bases. The receptor comes from a woman younger than 35 in good health. The CDR3 here is CAAGDRGSEAFF. CDR3 sequence (DNA): TGTGCCGCGGGGGACAGGGGGTCTGAAGCTTTCTTT. Combining the CDR3 with reference TRBV7-6 and TRBJ1-1 gives the whole variable domain GAGVSQSPRYKVTKRGQDVALRCDPISGHVSLYWYRQALGQGPEFLTYFNYEAQQDKSGLPNDRFSAERPEGSISTLTIQRTEQRDSAMYRCAAGDRGSEAFFGQGTRLTVV.